This TCR beta chain was sequenced for a study of T cell repertoires in cytomegalovirus infection. Study-wide findings and caveats: Cumulative frequency (of public TCR beta family members) identified carriers of CMV plus the relevant HLA. The response measured ex vivo was dominated by TCR beta clonotypes (HLA-C-restricted and CMV-specific).

MiXCR was run by TCRdb on the reads, yielding one entry per CDR3 protein. The sample lists approximately 990,000 distinct CDR3 sequences; less than 35% were seen once. Looked up from germline, CDR1 is SGHTA and CDR2 is FQGNSA. V lost 5 bases, J lost 2 bases, and 16 bases lay in between. The CDR3 is made up of 16 amino acids. Notes on this clonotype: Antigen unknown.

This receptor was obtained from a human donor in good health (CMV status not recorded). Some clones in this sample may be carry-over from other donors' samples. The starting material was cultured CD8+ T cells from PBMCs, obtained from culture after CMV antigen stimulation. The J gene is TRBJ2-1, the V gene TRBV7-2, with a possible D match to TRBD2 (5 bases). The CDR3: CASSPRGWGAYNEQFF. In DNA, the CDR3 is TGTGCCAGCAGCCCACGAGGGTGGGGAGCCTACAATGAGCAGTTCTTC.